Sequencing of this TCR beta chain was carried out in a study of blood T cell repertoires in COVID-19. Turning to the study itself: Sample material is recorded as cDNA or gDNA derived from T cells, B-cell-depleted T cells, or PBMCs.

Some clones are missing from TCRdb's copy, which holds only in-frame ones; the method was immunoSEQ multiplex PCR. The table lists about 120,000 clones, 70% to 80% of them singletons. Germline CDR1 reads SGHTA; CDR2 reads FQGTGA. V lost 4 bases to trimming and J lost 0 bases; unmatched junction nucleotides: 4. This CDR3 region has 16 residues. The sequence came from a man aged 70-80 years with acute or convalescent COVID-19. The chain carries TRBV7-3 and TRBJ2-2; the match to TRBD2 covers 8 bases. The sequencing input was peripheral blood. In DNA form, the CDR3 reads TGTGCCAGCAGCTCAGGAGCGGGAGCGAACACCGGGGAGCTGTTTTTT. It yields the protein CASSSGAGANTGELFF.